The 21 T cell receptor beta chains given below trace back to one sample, sequenced in a study of cytomegalovirus exposure and HLA in healthy donors. PCR employed 60 Vbeta and 13 Jbeta primers. This table comes from immunoSEQ multiplex PCR, and its TCRdb copy is limited to in-frame clones, with some not included. The data show about 160,000 clones, over 80% seen once. The sample consisted of PBMCs. The source of these receptors is a man aged 50 or older in good health and CMV-seropositive.

V and J are TRBV19 and TRBJ2-1, with D possibly matching TRBD1 (5 bases). Per the germline V gene, CDR1 is LNHDA and CDR2 is SQIVND (reference sequence). The length of the CDR3 is 11 residues. V dropped 6 bases and J dropped 9 bases, with 9 bases sitting between them. The CDR3 DNA sequence: TGTGCCAGTAGCCGACAGTTTGAGCAGTTCTTC. This translates into CASSRQFEQFF.

V is TRBV15 and J is TRBJ1-1; 10 bases align to TRBD1. This CDR3 comprises 16 residues. Per the germline V gene, CDR1 is LNHNV and CDR2 is YYDKDF (reference sequence). Losses at the gene ends were 9 bases for V and 1 base for J; bases not matched to a gene: 11. As DNA, the CDR3 is TGTGCCACTAACCCTAGGGACAGGGGAGGGAACACTGAAGCTTTCTTT. Translated, it gives CATNPRDRGGNTEAFF.

The J gene is TRBJ2-5, the V gene TRBV29-1; D remains unclear. V shed 4 bases and J shed 7 bases, with 10 bases lying between them. Per the germline V gene, CDR1 is SQVTM and CDR2 is ANQGSEA. The CDR3 covers 11 residues. The CDR3 loop reads CSVVAGGTQYF. CDR3 in DNA: TGCAGCGTTGTAGCTGGCGGGACCCAGTACTTC.

The V and J genes are TRBV2 and TRBJ2-2; maybe TRBD1 (8 bases). Trimming removed 10 bases at V and 2 bases at J, with 20 bases between. This CDR3 is built from 16 residues. Germline V CDR1 and CDR2: SNHLY, FYNNEI. CDR3 sequence: CATQGGFSGNTGELFF. CDR3 DNA sequence: TGTGCCACACAGGGGGGGTTTTCCGGAAACACCGGGGAGCTGTTTTTT.

As to this clone: At one of its ends the junction is not consistent with the germline gene, which may arise from a read error. The J gene is TRBJ1-2, the V gene TRBV25-1, with D unclear. Germline loops: CDR1 MGHDK, CDR2 SYGVNS. There are 16 residues in the CDR3. The CDR3 DNA reads TGTGCCAGCAGTGAAACGACCTCCAGAGCGGCGTATGGCTGCACCTTC. Amino acids: CASSETTSRAAYGCTF.

The chain combines TRBV2 with TRBJ2-5, with 9 nucleotides matching TRBD1. Germline V gene data show CDR1 as SNHLY and CDR2 as FYNNEI. The CDR3 has 20 amino acids. The V and J ends lost 1 base and 3 bases, in that order; junction bases with no gene match: 18. The CDR3: CASSEVLPGQGFGTEETQYF. For the CDR3, the DNA is TGTGCCAGCAGTGAAGTACTCCCGGGACAGGGTTTTGGGACCGAAGAGACCCAGTACTTC.

The rearrangement uses TRBV7-9 and TRBJ2-5; D is possibly TRBD2 (5 bases). Trimming shortened V by 2 bases and J by 1 base, and 5 bases separated the two germline ends. In germline, CDR1 is SEHNR, CDR2 FQNEAQ (reference sequence). The CDR3 has 13 amino acids. CDR3 bases: TGTGCCAGCAGCTTACGGGGCCAAGAGACCCAGTACTTC. Amino acids: CASSLRGQETQYF.

The V gene is TRBV19, the J gene TRBJ1-1, with a possible D match to TRBD1 (6 bases). CDR3 size: 14 residues. Germline values: CDR1 LNHDA, CDR2 SQIVND (reference sequence). V was shortened by 2 bases and J by 7 bases, with 14 bases between the two germline ends. The CDR3 DNA sequence: TGTGCCAGTAGTATACTACAGGGTAGGAGTGAAGCTTTCTTT. Translating gives CASSILQGRSEAFF. Full variable domain (remainder filled in from reference TRBV19 and TRBJ1-1): DGGITQSPKYLFRKEGQNVTLSCEQNLNHDAMYWYRQDPGQGLRLIYYSQIVNDFQKGDIAEGYSVSREKKESFPLTVTSAQKNPTAFYLCASSILQGRSEAFFGQGTRLTVV.

V and J are TRBV18 and TRBJ2-2, with 11 bases fitting TRBD1. The J segment lost 7 bases and the V segment lost 6 bases, leaving 7 bases of the junction unmatched. CDR3 length: 15 residues. The germline V gene encodes CDR1 KGHSH and CDR2 LQKENI. The CDR3 DNA is TGTGCCAGCTCGGCAGGACAGGGGGCCGGCGGGGAGCTGTTTTTT. It specifies CASSAGQGAGGELFF.

The chain is built from TRBV14 and TRBJ1-3, with D possibly matching TRBD1 (6 bases). Germline CDR1 SGHDN, CDR2 FVKESK. The CDR3 has 18 amino acids. V was trimmed by 1 base and J by 0 bases, leaving 16 bases between them. This CDR3 is CASSQGGGGPSSGNTIYF. The CDR3 region has the DNA TGTGCCAGCAGCCAAGGGGGAGGGGGACCGAGCTCTGGAAACACCATATATTTT.

V usage is TRBV9 and J usage is TRBJ1-3; no clear D gene. The V end lost 4 bases, the J end lost 0 bases, and 8 bases lay between the germline ends. Per germline, CDR1 SGDLS and CDR2 YYNGEE. The CDR3 totals 14 residues. CDR3 coding DNA: TGTGCCAGCAGCCAATCCAGCTCTGGAAACACCATATATTTT. It is translated as CASSQSSSGNTIYF.

This sequence joins TRBV7-2 and TRBJ2-3; 13 bases are shared with TRBD2. There are 16 residues in the CDR3. From germline, CDR1 is SGHTA and CDR2 FQGNSA. Trimming took 4 bases from V and 2 from J; bases not matched to a gene: 3. The CDR3 sequence: CASSSGLAGTTDTQYF. CDR3 coding DNA: TGTGCCAGCAGCTCGGGACTAGCGGGGACCACAGATACGCAGTATTTT.

The CDR3 loop is CAVSGSKDIYEQYF. CDR3 coding DNA: TGTGCCGTCTCCGGTAGCAAGGATATCTACGAGCAGTACTTC. The rearrangement uses TRBV30 and TRBJ2-7; no definite D call. The CDR3 loop spans 14 amino acids. The germline V gene has CDR1 GTSNPN and CDR2 SVGIG (reference sequence). V was pared by 8 bases and J by 3 bases, with 20 bases between.

The V call is TRBV10-1, the J call TRBJ1-1; no clear D. Germline CDR1 and CDR2: WNHNN and SYGVQD (reference sequence). The CDR3 extends over 13 amino acids. V was trimmed by 3 bases and J by 8 bases, leaving 13 bases between them. In DNA form, the CDR3 reads TGCGCCAGCAGTGATACCAGCGCTCGGGAAGCTTTCTTT. Translation: CASSDTSAREAFF.

This clone appeared a few times. The chain recombines TRBV7-9 with TRBJ2-1, with 9 bases lining up with TRBD1. From germline, CDR1 is SEHNR and CDR2 FQNEAQ (reference sequence). V shed 1 base, J shed 10 bases, and the junction held 14 bases outside the gene matches. The CDR3 loop spans 17 amino acids. CDR3 sequence reads: CASSLGLGTGRFREQFF. The DNA for the CDR3 is TGTGCCAGCAGCTTAGGGTTAGGGACAGGGAGATTCAGGGAGCAGTTCTTC.

As concerns this clone: The junction shows a germline mismatch at one end, possibly a read error. This chain joins TRBV6-1 and TRBJ1-5; D gene unclear. Germline CDR1 reads MNHNS; CDR2 reads SASEGT. The CDR3 length is 13 residues. Written as DNA, the CDR3 is TGTGCCAGCAGTGAAGCTTCTAATCTGCCCCAGCATTTT. Encoded protein: CASSEASNLPQHF.

The V and J genes are TRBV19 and TRBJ2-3, with 7 nucleotides matching TRBD2. Trimming removed 2 bases from V and 6 bases from J; junction bases left unmatched: 2. Germline lookup yields CDR1 LNHDA and CDR2 SQIVND (reference sequence). The CDR3 consists of 13 residues. The CDR3 sequence: CASSIFGGDTQYF. CDR3 coding DNA: TGTGCCAGTAGTATATTCGGGGGGGATACGCAGTATTTT.

This chain links TRBV2 with TRBJ2-7; D is possibly TRBD2 (5 bases). The CDR3 covers 13 residues. The ends were cut back, 6 bases at V and 2 bases at J, with 11 bases in the middle. Per the germline V gene, CDR1 is SNHLY and CDR2 is FYNNEI. CDR3 bases: TGTGCCAGCAGGCCAGGACTTACCTACGAGCAGTACTTC. This translates into CASRPGLTYEQYF.

This chain uses TRBV27 with TRBJ1-2; 11 bases map to TRBD1. This CDR3 has 14 amino acids. J was trimmed by 6 bases and V by 3 bases; bases with no gene match: 3. CDR1 is MNHEY and CDR2 is SMNVEV in the germline V gene (reference sequence). CDR3 nucleotide sequence: TGTGCCAGCAGTTTTGGGACAGGGGGACATGGCTACACCTTC. As protein: CASSFGTGGHGYTF.

The chain carries TRBV7-9 and TRBJ2-2; possible D gene TRBD2, 5 bases. The CDR3 runs 13 residues. The germline V and J ends were trimmed by 8 bases and 6 bases, with 13 bases remaining between them. The germline CDR1 and CDR2 sequences are SEHNR and FQNEAQ (reference sequence). The CDR3 is CASSFRTSGELFF. The CDR3 DNA is TGTGCCAGCTCCTTTAGGACTTCCGGGGAGCTGTTTTTT.

The chain employs TRBV18 and TRBJ2-5; 10 bases align to TRBD1. Trimming removed 6 bases from V and 3 bases from J; junction bases left unmatched: 4. The CDR3 is made up of 14 amino acids. CDR1 is KGHSH, CDR2 LQKENI, per germline. Here the CDR3 DNA reads TGTGCCAGCTCCGGGACAGGGGTGGAAGAGACCCAGTACTTC. This encodes CASSGTGVEETQYF.